There are a few counts of the clone carrying this T cell receptor beta chain. Its antigen is unknown. Deletions cut 2 bases from V and 8 bases from J, with 10 bases between. The germline CDR1 and CDR2 sequences are SGHTA and FQGNSA. The CDR3 has 14 amino acids. TCRdb re-derived calls from the RT-PCR reads in MiXCR, one entry per CDR3 protein. Here the sample spans over 450,000 distinct CDR3 sequences, 10% to 15% being singletons. This record comes from a study of response to subunit inactivated influenza vaccine. Findings and limits, study-wide: The authors proposed limited new T cell recruitment per seasonal influenza vaccination.

The chain uses TRBV7-2 and TRBJ1-6; D not resolved. The sequencing used PBMCs from blood, collected about 6 weeks after vaccination. This sequence originates from a man in his forties or fifties who received an inactivated influenza vaccine. The DNA for the CDR3 is TGTGCCAGCAGCTTACGGACGCCCGATTCACCCCTCCACTTT. Its translation: CASSLRTPDSPLHF.